The rows below give T cell receptor beta chains drawn from one sample of a study of blood T cell repertoires in COVID-19. Only in-frame clones appear in the TCRdb table, and some are missing; sequencing was by immunoSEQ multiplex PCR. The data show over 60,000 clones, with around 77% seen just once and about 20% held by the top ten. The source material was peripheral blood. The receptors derive from a man older than 75 with active or convalescent COVID-19. CDR3s include the opening cysteine and the closing phenylalanine or tryptophan. Each record gives: CDR3 DNA, CDR3 protein, D gene, V gene, clone size, J gene. D genes are given only for firm matches. Clone size is shown for a subset of rows, as once, few, many or a class of expanded clone.

DNA: TGTGCCAGTAGTATAGATGGGACTAGCGGCTCCTACGAGCAGTACTTC
CDR3: CASSIDGTSGSYEQYF
D: TRBD2
V: TRBV19
size: medium-sized
J: TRBJ2-7

DNA: TGTGCCAGCAGCCAAGAGCCCCCAGACAGTAAGAACCTTAGCAATCAGCCCCAGCATTTT
CDR3: CASSQEPPDSKNLSNQPQHF
D: NA
V: TRBV3-1/TRBV3-2
size: once
J: TRBJ1-5

DNA: TGTGCCAGCTCACCGGGGGGGAGCCTTGGGGCATTTAGCAATCAGCCCCAGCATTTT
CDR3: CASSPGGSLGAFSNQPQHF
D: NA
V: TRBV18
size: once
J: TRBJ1-5

DNA: TGTGCCAGCAGTCCTAGGCAGCAAGAGACCCAGTACTTC
CDR3: CASSPRQQETQYF
D: NA
V: TRBV7-2
size: NA
J: TRBJ2-5

DNA: TGTGCCAGCAGTGCCGCCGGGACTAGCAACTACGAGCAGTACTTC
CDR3: CASSAAGTSNYEQYF
D: TRBD2
V: TRBV25-1
size: once
J: TRBJ2-7

DNA: TGTGCCAGCAGCTCCTACGGGACTAGCGTGTACGAGCAGTACTTC
CDR3: CASSSYGTSVYEQYF
D: TRBD2
V: TRBV5-8
size: NA
J: TRBJ2-7

DNA: TGTGCCAGCAGCTTGGACTCTAACTATGGCTACACCTTC
CDR3: CASSLDSNYGYTF
D: NA
V: TRBV7-8
size: NA
J: TRBJ1-2

DNA: TGTGCCAGCAGCGTAGCTCCCGGGACTAGGGGCAATGAGCAGTTCTTC
CDR3: CASSVAPGTRGNEQFF
D: TRBD2
V: TRBV9
size: NA
J: TRBJ2-1

DNA: TGTGCCAGCAGCCGGGACAGCGTTTCGAACACTGAAGCTTTCTTT
CDR3: CASSRDSVSNTEAFF
D: TRBD1
V: TRBV11-3
size: once
J: TRBJ1-1

DNA: TGTGCCAGCACCCTAAGGGTACAGGGCACTGAAGCTTTCTTT
CDR3: CASTLRVQGTEAFF
D: NA
V: TRBV6-5
size: NA
J: TRBJ1-1

DNA: TGTGCCACCAGCAAGGGACTAGCGGTCACAGATACGCAGTATTTT
CDR3: CATSKGLAVTDTQYF
D: TRBD2
V: TRBV15
size: NA
J: TRBJ2-3

DNA: TGTGCCAGCAGCTTAGATTCATTGGGCAGAGAAAATTCACCCCTCCACTTT
CDR3: CASSLDSLGRENSPLHF
D: NA
V: TRBV11-2
size: NA
J: TRBJ1-6

DNA: TGTGCCAGCAGGTTAAATAGCGGGATGGGCACAGATACGCAGTATTTT
CDR3: CASRLNSGMGTDTQYF
D: TRBD2
V: TRBV27
size: few
J: TRBJ2-3

DNA: TGTGCCAGCAGCCAAGATGGGCGGGGCCGAAATGAAAAACTGTTTTTT
CDR3: CASSQDGRGRNEKLFF
D: NA
V: TRBV3-1/TRBV3-2
size: NA
J: TRBJ1-4

DNA: TGTGCCAGCTCAGGGGACAGCCGAAGCTACACCTTC
CDR3: CASSGDSRSYTF
D: TRBD1
V: TRBV18
size: NA
J: TRBJ1-2

DNA: TGCGCCAGCAGCTTTTCCCAGGGGCGAGGGGAGACCCAGTACTTC
CDR3: CASSFSQGRGETQYF
D: NA
V: TRBV5-1
size: NA
J: TRBJ2-5

DNA: TGTGCCAGCAGTTATGCGGCAAACGGGTTCACAGATACGCAGTATTTT
CDR3: CASSYAANGFTDTQYF
D: NA
V: TRBV6-5
size: NA
J: TRBJ2-3

DNA: TGTGCCAGCAGCCAAGTCACGGCGGGCAGGGGGCAGTTCTTC
CDR3: CASSQVTAGRGQFF
D: NA
V: TRBV3-1/TRBV3-2
size: few
J: TRBJ2-1

DNA: TGTGCCAGCAGCATCGCCCCGGGACTGGCTAGCACAGATACGCAGTATTTT
CDR3: CASSIAPGLASTDTQYF
D: NA
V: TRBV7-9
size: NA
J: TRBJ2-3

DNA: TGTGCCAGTAGTATTCGACTCCGTGGGCAGCCCCAGCATTTT
CDR3: CASSIRLRGQPQHF
D: NA
V: TRBV19
size: NA
J: TRBJ1-5

DNA: TGTGCCAGTAGTCCCGGGTGGGAGACCCAGTACTTC
CDR3: CASSPGWETQYF
D: NA
V: TRBV19
size: NA
J: TRBJ2-5

DNA: TGTGCCAGCAGTGGAGGAGCGGCTTCAATCAAGAAGAGAGAGACCCAGTACTTC
CDR3: CASSGGAASIKKRETQYF
D: NA
V: TRBV6-1
size: NA
J: TRBJ2-5

DNA: TGTGCCATCCTACAGGGGGGCACCGGGGAGCTGTTTTTT
CDR3: CAILQGGTGELFF
D: TRBD1
V: TRBV19
size: NA
J: TRBJ2-2

DNA: TGTGCCAGCAGCTTAGGCAGGGGGCGCGAGCAGTACTTC
CDR3: CASSLGRGREQYF
D: TRBD1
V: TRBV13
size: NA
J: TRBJ2-7

DNA: TGTGCCAGCAGTCAAGGGGGACGGTATCAGCCCCAGCATTTT
CDR3: CASSQGGRYQPQHF
D: NA
V: TRBV27
size: NA
J: TRBJ1-5

DNA: TGTGCCAGCAGCCAAGGTCTTCCAGCGGGAGCTGAGCAGTTCTTC
CDR3: CASSQGLPAGAEQFF
D: TRBD2
V: TRBV3-1/TRBV3-2
size: few
J: TRBJ2-1

DNA: TGTGCCAGCAGTACGTACAGGGGTGGCTACACCTTC
CDR3: CASSTYRGGYTF
D: TRBD1
V: TRBV6-6
size: few
J: TRBJ1-2

DNA: TGTGCCAGCAGTCGTCGTCTCGAGCGTCAGCCCCAGCATTTT
CDR3: CASSRRLERQPQHF
D: NA
V: TRBV6-2/TRBV6-3
size: NA
J: TRBJ1-5

DNA: TGTGCCATAGAGCGGGAGGGTTTTTACAATGAGCAGTTCTTC
CDR3: CAIEREGFYNEQFF
D: TRBD2
V: TRBV7-9
size: NA
J: TRBJ2-1

DNA: TGTGCCACCAGCAGAGCCCTTAACTATCCAAGAGTCACTGAAGCTTTCTTT
CDR3: CATSRALNYPRVTEAFF
D: NA
V: TRBV15
size: NA
J: TRBJ1-1

DNA: TGTGCCAGCAGCGAGGGGGTCGGGGAAAAACTGTTTTTT
CDR3: CASSEGVGEKLFF
D: NA
V: TRBV12-3/TRBV12-4
size: NA
J: TRBJ1-4

DNA: TGTGCCAGCAGTTACGGCGGACAGGGTTTTGGCTACACCTTC
CDR3: CASSYGGQGFGYTF
D: TRBD1
V: TRBV6-5
size: NA
J: TRBJ1-2

DNA: TGCGCCAGCAGCTTGGGAAAACTCGGGACAGTTAATAATTCACCCCTCCACTTT
CDR3: CASSLGKLGTVNNSPLHF
D: TRBD1
V: TRBV5-1
size: NA
J: TRBJ1-6

DNA: TGTGCCAGCAGCCCTTTACAGGGGAACACAGATACGCAGTATTTT
CDR3: CASSPLQGNTDTQYF
D: TRBD1
V: TRBV5-6
size: NA
J: TRBJ2-3

DNA: TGTGCCAGCAGCTTGTCCAGGGGGCTATCCATGAACACTGAAGCTTTCTTT
CDR3: CASSLSRGLSMNTEAFF
D: TRBD1
V: TRBV5-8
size: NA
J: TRBJ1-1

DNA: TGTGCCAGTAGTCCACACCGGGACAGGGGGACAAGTGGCACCTTC
CDR3: CASSPHRDRGTSGTF
D: TRBD1
V: TRBV19
size: once
J: TRBJ1-2

DNA: TGTGCCAGCAGCCAAGATATTAGAGTAACCTACAATGAGCAGTTCTTC
CDR3: CASSQDIRVTYNEQFF
D: NA
V: TRBV3-1/TRBV3-2
size: NA
J: TRBJ2-1

DNA: TGTGCCACCAGCAGAGGGGATCGGGCTAGCGGGAGAGAGACCCAGTACTTC
CDR3: CATSRGDRASGRETQYF
D: TRBD2
V: TRBV15
size: NA
J: TRBJ2-5

DNA: TGTGCCAGCTCCACAGGACAGGGATTCTGGAATGAGCAGTTCTTC
CDR3: CASSTGQGFWNEQFF
D: TRBD1
V: TRBV27
size: NA
J: TRBJ2-1

DNA: TGCGCCAGCAGCTTGGGGACAGGGGAGAGACGGGGCTACACCTTC
CDR3: CASSLGTGERRGYTF
D: TRBD1
V: TRBV5-1
size: once
J: TRBJ1-2

DNA: TGTGCCAGCAGTTTAGCGGGGGCCCAGGCTGAGCAGTTCTTC
CDR3: CASSLAGAQAEQFF
D: NA
V: TRBV28
size: NA
J: TRBJ2-1

DNA: TGTGCCAGCTCACCACCTTCATCCGCGGATGGCTACACCTTC
CDR3: CASSPPSSADGYTF
D: NA
V: TRBV18
size: few
J: TRBJ1-2

DNA: TGCGCCAGCAGCTTGTACGGGGTTGCCTACGAGCAGTACTTC
CDR3: CASSLYGVAYEQYF
D: NA
V: TRBV5-1
size: few
J: TRBJ2-7

DNA: TGTGCCAGCACCAGAGGACTAGCGGGGGGGCCAGATACGCAGTATTTT
CDR3: CASTRGLAGGPDTQYF
D: TRBD2
V: TRBV9
size: few
J: TRBJ2-3

DNA: TGTGCCAGCAGCGGGAGACAGGGCGGTTTTGAAAAACTGTTTTTT
CDR3: CASSGRQGGFEKLFF
D: TRBD1
V: TRBV3-1/TRBV3-2
size: NA
J: TRBJ1-4

DNA: TGTGCCACCAGTGAATCCCAGGGTTTCTATGAGCAGTTCTTC
CDR3: CATSESQGFYEQFF
D: NA
V: TRBV24-1
size: few
J: TRBJ2-1

DNA: TGTGCCAGCAGTTACTCCCGACAGGGTGTGGCCGGGGAGCTGTTTTTT
CDR3: CASSYSRQGVAGELFF
D: TRBD1
V: TRBV6-6
size: NA
J: TRBJ2-2

DNA: TGTGCCAGCAGCTTCAGGACAGGCTACGAGCAGTACTTC
CDR3: CASSFRTGYEQYF
D: TRBD1
V: TRBV11-3
size: NA
J: TRBJ2-7

DNA: TGTGCCAGCAGCTACGGGGACAGGGCCACCGGGGAGCTGTTTTTT
CDR3: CASSYGDRATGELFF
D: TRBD1
V: TRBV11-2
size: NA
J: TRBJ2-2

DNA: TGTGCCAGCAGTACCCTCTCTACAGGGGGCGGTGGGTCTTTCTTT
CDR3: CASSTLSTGGGGSFF
D: TRBD1
V: TRBV28
size: NA
J: TRBJ1-1

DNA: TGTGCCAGTATGTCGATTGGTGTCGTAGACACTGAAGCTTTCTTT
CDR3: CASMSIGVVDTEAFF
D: NA
V: TRBV19
size: few
J: TRBJ1-1

DNA: TGTGCCAGCAGCTTGGAGTACGCGGGGGAGACCCAGTACTTC
CDR3: CASSLEYAGETQYF
D: NA
V: TRBV5-8
size: NA
J: TRBJ2-5

DNA: TGTGCTAGTGGTTTGTCGGGGTACGAGCAGTACTTC
CDR3: CASGLSGYEQYF
D: NA
V: TRBV12-5
size: NA
J: TRBJ2-7

DNA: TGTGCCAGCAGCTTACAGGGGACCCAGCCCCAGCATTTT
CDR3: CASSLQGTQPQHF
D: NA
V: TRBV7-8
size: NA
J: TRBJ1-5

DNA: TGTGCCAGCAGCTTGGTCGGGGACAGATATGGCTACACCTTC
CDR3: CASSLVGDRYGYTF
D: TRBD1
V: TRBV5-4
size: NA
J: TRBJ1-2

DNA: TGCAGCGTCCGGACAGGGGCGTCCTACGAGCAGTACTTC
CDR3: CSVRTGASYEQYF
D: TRBD1
V: TRBV29-1
size: NA
J: TRBJ2-7

DNA: TGTGCCAGCAGATCGACAGGGGGTGGTAGGCAGCCCCAGCATTTT
CDR3: CASRSTGGGRQPQHF
D: TRBD1
V: TRBV7-8
size: once
J: TRBJ1-5